The source of this TCR beta chain is a study of cytomegalovirus exposure and HLA in healthy donors (dated by TCRdb to about 2017). Broadly, across the study: According to an earlier analysis of a few hundred of the donors, some 170 million T cells yielded approximately 120 million unique TCR beta sequences and 276 Gb of sequence data. An early release that covered about 600 HLA-typed donors contained about 300 gigabases of sequencing data and 75 million to 100 million unique TCR sequences. Of the roughly 410 genotyped donors, 65% to 90% were placed in the genetic ancestry cluster associated with self-reported Caucasian donors. The study aimed to test whether signatures of past pathogen exposure could be identified by cataloging public T cell receptors. Using immunosequencing, the study profiled T cell repertoires from 550 to 750 subjects and related those repertoires to cytomegalovirus serostatus. Besides the first cohort of about 730 subjects, a separate validation cohort made up of roughly 130 different subjects was used. High-throughput TCR immunosequencing, statistical association of individual TCRs with disease status, and machine learning were combined to predict cytomegalovirus infection status. A later analysis re-analyzed previously published TCR beta repertoires from approximately 700 donors and added high-resolution HLA genotyping to study TCR occurrence patterns. Rather than using new phenotypic data, the later analysis identified candidate immune exposures from TCR beta sequences and from how often those sequences occurred across donors. To decide whether each TCR beta V gene segment behaved as functional or pseudogenic, an earlier analysis of approximately 620 of the donors relied on high-throughput TCR beta sequencing. Donor age, sex, ethnicity and CMV serostatus were compiled alongside the repertoire data. A later genetic analysis used genome-wide SNP genotypes for about three fifths of the 666 donors, treating that subset as a discovery cohort. Every repertoire in the discovery cohort had been generated on one and the same sequencing platform. HLA typing covered class I and class II loci at four-digit resolution. The number of typed donors differed by locus: about 629-630 for A, B, C, DRB1 and DQB1; 500 to 550 for DQA1; some 590 for DPA1; and around 490 for DPB1. Roughly five DR-DQ haplotypes were treated as single units for association and clustering because of strong linkage in the cohort. Among about 370 genotyped donors of the cohort, an average of approximately 220,000 unique TCR beta nucleotide sequences was sequenced per donor, of which 15% to 20% were non-productive. Overall study outcomes, separate from this receptor: When HLA alleles, especially DR and DQ, strongly co-occurred, attributing TCR associations to individual alleles was difficult. At a false discovery rate of 0.05, a later analysis linked fewer than 20,000 TCR beta sequences to specific HLA alleles. A further reported finding was that TCR beta sequences accurately predicted the HLA-A and HLA-B alleles for most subjects in the first cohort. Compared with equally common non-associated chains, HLA-associated TCR beta chains in a later analysis were more clonally expanded and had lower generation probabilities. Compared with the approximately 600-donor mean, donors in an Asian-associated ancestry cluster had fewer N-insertions in productive TCRs, according to a later genetic analysis. The classifier was reported to diagnose cytomegalovirus status with high specificity and sensitivity in both the original cohort and the validation cohort. According to a later analysis, parvovirus B19, influenza, CMV and Epstein-Barr virus appeared linked to several top co-occurrence clusters. The presence/absence analyses assumed that sequencing depth was roughly uniform across donors, and that assumption may not be true. A later analysis found that TCR association rates varied across HLA loci, with DRB1 alleles showing the most associated TCRs and HLA-C alleles the fewest. A later analysis found that most CMV-associated TCR beta chains appeared HLA-restricted, with HLA associations seemingly driven largely by CMV exposure. Because some donors lacked HLA typing at each locus, the association tests relied only on the typed subset. The sequencing pipeline was judged likely to have produced a cluster of highly shared sequence variants as a technical artifact. V-gene and J-gene trimming of TCR beta chains was associated with a missense DCLRE1C variant in a later genetic analysis, and the association was replicated in an independent cohort. Because the 87-base-pair reads could not distinguish some IMGT-functional V segments, including TRBV6-2 and TRBV6-3, those segments were excluded. It was suggested by the authors that the approach could potentially be generalized to other disease states and immunological phenotypes. Three of the identified cytomegalovirus-associated TCR beta chains were confirmed in vitro to be specific for cytomegalovirus antigens. Linkage disequilibrium might explain the correlated functional status among segregating V segments, but an unknown experimental factor could not be excluded. For the cohort, immune exposure information was limited to CMV serostatus. Most TCR sequences were observed very rarely across donors, whereas some public TCRs were present in many individuals. An earlier analysis of approximately 600 of the donors showed that most TCR beta V segments appeared in productive rearrangements either about 87% or about 30% of the time, which broadly matched IMGT annotations. In this cohort, only TCR beta chains were sequenced, and detectable features were limited by the absence of alpha or paired-chain data. The study listed 150 to 200 TCR beta chains as associated with cytomegalovirus. Because counts were too low, roughly 18 rarely observed V segments, including chromosome 9 orphons, were left out of the earlier analysis of over 550 of the donors.

The cohort consisted of more than 650 healthy bone marrow donors. All cohort members were sampled while nominally healthy, although unrecorded immune exposures were likely present. The donor was CMV seropositive and was included in the group of some 290 seropositive cohort members. Each donor provided a peripheral blood sample, and peripheral blood mononuclear cells were used for TCR beta sequencing. The Qiagen DNeasy Blood Extraction Kit was used to extract genomic DNA from the blood cell samples. The library was produced with the immunoSEQ multiplex PCR assay. For the multiplex PCR, a mixture combining 60 forward primers for TCR Vbeta segments and 13 reverse primers for TCR Jbeta segments was used. The CDR3 region of rearranged TCR beta genes was amplified from genomic DNA with a multiplex PCR assay. Amplified TCR beta libraries were sequenced as 87-base-pair reads on the Illumina HiSeq System. The source study handled its data this way. Across the 700 or so repertoires, a later analysis counted 75 million to 90 million unique TCR beta chains, 9.5 million to 12 million of which were shared by at least two donors. Raw reads were error-corrected and collapsed into unique sequences with a nearest-neighbor algorithm that merged closely related sequences to remove PCR and sequencing errors. V, D and J gene segments were assigned by aligning CDR3 sequences to IMGT reference sequences. For a sequence to be retained, a match of at least six nucleotides to both a V gene segment and a J gene segment was required. A rearrangement was called productive if the CDR3 had no stop codons and remained in frame with V and J, and every other rearrangement was called non-productive. Following IMGT convention, CDR3 was defined as the stretch from the second conserved V-encoded cysteine to the conserved J-encoded phenylalanine. The earlier analysis of about 530 of the donors excluded any sequence lacking an unambiguous match to a single V gene segment. In an earlier analysis of a few hundred of the donors, V segments were called functional above 56.7% productive rearrangements and were called segregating when the between-donor standard deviation exceeded 5%. To diagnose cytomegalovirus status from the catalog of TCR beta chain sequences, a statistical classification framework was built. A later analysis assigned V and J genes by comparing TCR nucleotide sequences with IMGT/GENE-DB human TR gene sequences. The TCRdist pipeline was used in a later analysis to assign CDR3 sequences and most-parsimonious VDJ recombination scenarios. In a later analysis, each TCR beta chain was defined by its CDR3 amino acid sequence together with its V-gene family, and reads without a unique V-gene family were excluded. A later analysis removed several hundred highly shared, low-generation-probability nucleotide sequences to deal with suspected cross-contamination and a sequencing artifact. In a later analysis, a clonal expansion index was calculated for each public chain from normalized within-repertoire ranks of inferred template counts. In a later analysis, generation probabilities were computed with a VDJ recombination model fitted to out-of-frame rearrangements, and the resulting probabilities were checked against IGoR. A later analysis scored TCR-TCR, TCR-HLA and TCR-CMV co-occurrence with hypergeometric tests, applying a repertoire-size bias correction to TCR pairs. In a later analysis, false discovery rates were estimated by permuting HLA or CMV assignments 20 times. A later analysis grouped co-occurring TCRs with DBSCAN, adding TCRdist sequence similarity when clustering within HLA-allele-positive subsets. Co-occurrence clustering excluded repertoires with fewer than 30,000 or more than 120,000 public chains, plus five with anomalous nucleotide sharing. TCRdb stores this immuneACCESS table with in-frame sequences only. Part of the clones is absent; in the studies checked, under half of the shortfall reflects unresolved V genes, and no reason is known for the rest. Clonal size and the V and J genes are those of that table, whereas D and trimming came from the DNA. The sample yields roughly 120,000 clones; around 78% were counted once. The ten most abundant clones make up about 4.5% of the sample.

There are 12 amino acids in the CDR3, from cysteine to phenylalanine inclusive. Just the 36-base CDR3 DNA is kept, in frame starting at base 1. The germline V gene (reference sequence) yields MNHEY for CDR1 and SMNVEV for CDR2. V was cut back by 5 bases and J by 7 bases, leaving a gap of 11 bases between them. About this clone itself: Its antigen target is currently unknown. There are no base qualities to consult, and no much larger clone falls within one base.

The sequence derives from a man between 60 and 70 years old in good health and CMV-seropositive. The specimen sequenced was PBMCs. The V and J genes are TRBV27 and TRBJ2-5; the best D guess is TRBD2, with 5 bases matching. The DNA reads as follows: TGTGCCAGCAGTCCGTACCGGGGGACCCAGTACTTC. The translation is CASSPYRGTQYF.